These T cell receptor beta chains were read from a single sample in a study of early T cells in non-severe SARS-CoV-2 infection. TCRdb processed the 5' RACE reads anew with MiXCR; each CDR3 protein has one entry. The data show 50,000 to 60,000 distinct CDR3 sequences, about 6.4% seen once. The sample was whole blood, taken at baseline. All receptors come from an adult who was a healthcare worker with PCR-confirmed SARS-CoV-2 infection or an uninfected control (not recorded which). Both conserved end residues are trimmed from each CDR3. Each record gives: V gene, J gene, CDR3 length, CDR3 protein.

V: TRBV28; J: TRBJ2-7; length: 10; CDR3: ASSADLREQY
V: TRBV6-6; J: TRBJ2-7; length: 15; CDR3: ASSYSISRTNSYEQY
V: TRBV7-3; J: TRBJ2-2; length: 12; CDR3: ASSLARDTGELF
V: TRBV4-2; J: TRBJ2-7; length: 13; CDR3: ASSEGQGAVYEQY
V: TRBV12-3/TRBV12-4; J: TRBJ2-5; length: 13; CDR3: ASTLGLAGVDTQY
V: TRBV20-1; J: TRBJ2-1; length: 14; CDR3: SASSGLAGGYNEQF
V: TRBV5-1; J: TRBJ1-4; length: 11; CDR3: ASSLSGRQKLF
V: TRBV3-1; J: TRBJ2-7; length: 12; CDR3: ASSQVGGFYEQY
V: TRBV4-3; J: TRBJ1-4; length: 11; CDR3: ASSQDGAEKLF
V: TRBV6-2/TRBV6-3; J: TRBJ1-1; length: 11; CDR3: ASSPQGYTEAF
V: TRBV20-1; J: TRBJ2-5; length: 13; CDR3: SMTSGGVLQETQY
V: TRBV3-1; J: TRBJ1-3; length: 11; CDR3: ASSQGDRNTIY
V: TRBV29-1; J: TRBJ1-1; length: 10; CDR3: SVVTTGTEAF
V: TRBV29-1; J: TRBJ2-7; length: 11; CDR3: SVSDVNSYEQY
V: TRBV20-1; J: TRBJ2-7; length: 12; CDR3: SADHVWMASEQY
V: TRBV4-3; J: TRBJ2-4; length: 13; CDR3: ASSQDGARQNIQY
V: TRBV20-1; J: TRBJ2-5; length: 13; CDR3: SATPSGGFQETQY
V: TRBV20-1; J: TRBJ2-3; length: 12; CDR3: SAGDSKSTDTQY
V: TRBV27; J: TRBJ1-1; length: 11; CDR3: ASSRVMNTEAF
V: TRBV20-1; J: TRBJ1-5; length: 12; CDR3: SAPSRDRNQPQH
V: TRBV20-1; J: TRBJ1-5; length: 11; CDR3: SGVPDSNQPQH
V: TRBV3-1; J: TRBJ1-3; length: 12; CDR3: ASSLPSAGNTIY
V: TRBV3-1; J: TRBJ2-5; length: 13; CDR3: ASRQSDTYQETQY
V: TRBV5-1; J: TRBJ2-3; length: 12; CDR3: ASSLTGRTDTQY
V: TRBV7-2; J: TRBJ2-1; length: 13; CDR3: ASSFTGGPHNEQF
V: TRBV18; J: TRBJ2-7; length: 12; CDR3: ASSPRDRPYEQY
V: TRBV7-9; J: TRBJ2-5; length: 13; CDR3: ASSLGLAGGETQY
V: TRBV24-1; J: TRBJ1-1; length: 11; CDR3: ATSDVGTGVAF
V: TRBV7-9; J: TRBJ1-4; length: 13; CDR3: ASSLDDRDVEKLF
V: TRBV12-3/TRBV12-4; J: TRBJ2-7; length: 13; CDR3: ASTLSRDTFYEQY
V: TRBV7-6; J: TRBJ2-3; length: 15; CDR3: ASSSVRRSPGTDTQY
V: TRBV12-3/TRBV12-4; J: TRBJ1-1; length: 13; CDR3: ASSFPGGVNTEAF
V: TRBV6-2/TRBV6-3; J: TRBJ2-7; length: 9; CDR3: AVSRGYEQY
V: TRBV4-3; J: TRBJ1-2; length: 15; CDR3: ASSQDFGRQGASGYT
V: TRBV12-3/TRBV12-4; J: TRBJ2-7; length: 14; CDR3: ASSFFNFGGTYEQY
V: TRBV11-3; J: TRBJ2-7; length: 13; CDR3: ASLEVGEDSYEQY
V: TRBV7-8; J: TRBJ2-3; length: 16; CDR3: ASSKGLAGSLDTDTQY
V: TRBV5-1; J: TRBJ2-4; length: 13; CDR3: ASSLIPGAKNIQY
V: TRBV7-9; J: TRBJ2-1; length: 13; CDR3: ASSLVGGVLNEQF
V: TRBV29-1; J: TRBJ1-1; length: 12; CDR3: SVQSLQANTEAF
V: TRBV6-5; J: TRBJ2-7; length: 13; CDR3: ASSYSEQGRYEQY
V: TRBV3-1; J: TRBJ1-1; length: 12; CDR3: ASSQAAGFTEAF
V: TRBV27; J: TRBJ1-6; length: 13; CDR3: ASRGGRGGNSPLH
V: TRBV7-3; J: TRBJ2-7; length: 11; CDR3: ASSSEQGYEQY
V: TRBV5-1; J: TRBJ2-7; length: 11; CDR3: ASSPGEPYEQY
V: TRBV18; J: TRBJ2-7; length: 13; CDR3: ASSRSGTGSYEQY